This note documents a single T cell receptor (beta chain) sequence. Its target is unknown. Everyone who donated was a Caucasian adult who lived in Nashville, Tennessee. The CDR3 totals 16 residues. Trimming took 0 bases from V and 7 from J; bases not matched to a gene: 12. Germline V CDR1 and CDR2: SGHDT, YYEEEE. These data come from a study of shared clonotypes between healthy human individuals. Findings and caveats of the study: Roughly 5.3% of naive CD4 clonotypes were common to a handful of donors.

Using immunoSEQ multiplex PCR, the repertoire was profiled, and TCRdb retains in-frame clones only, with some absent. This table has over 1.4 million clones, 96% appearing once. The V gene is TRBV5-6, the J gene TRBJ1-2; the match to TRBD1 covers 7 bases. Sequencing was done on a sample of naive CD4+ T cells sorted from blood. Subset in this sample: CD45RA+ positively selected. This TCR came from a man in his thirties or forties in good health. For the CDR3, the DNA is TGTGCCAGCAGCTTGGTTTTTACAGGGGTTAAGGCTGGCTACACCTTC. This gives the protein CASSLVFTGVKAGYTF.